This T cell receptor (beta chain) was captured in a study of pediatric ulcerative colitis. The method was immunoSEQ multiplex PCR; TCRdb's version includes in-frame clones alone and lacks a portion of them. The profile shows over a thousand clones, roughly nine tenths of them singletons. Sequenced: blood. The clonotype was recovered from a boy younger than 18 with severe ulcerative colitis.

The CDR3 DNA reads TGTGCCAGCAGCTCATACGGTACTAGCGGCCTCCTACAAGAGACCCAGTACTTC. It yields the protein CASSSYGTSGLLQETQYF. J is TRBJ2-5 and V is TRBV7-2; 8 bases match TRBD2. V shed 4 bases and J 2 bases; nucleotides not matched to a gene: 15. This CDR3 spans 18 amino acids. CDR1 and CDR2 (germline): SGHTA, FQGNSA.